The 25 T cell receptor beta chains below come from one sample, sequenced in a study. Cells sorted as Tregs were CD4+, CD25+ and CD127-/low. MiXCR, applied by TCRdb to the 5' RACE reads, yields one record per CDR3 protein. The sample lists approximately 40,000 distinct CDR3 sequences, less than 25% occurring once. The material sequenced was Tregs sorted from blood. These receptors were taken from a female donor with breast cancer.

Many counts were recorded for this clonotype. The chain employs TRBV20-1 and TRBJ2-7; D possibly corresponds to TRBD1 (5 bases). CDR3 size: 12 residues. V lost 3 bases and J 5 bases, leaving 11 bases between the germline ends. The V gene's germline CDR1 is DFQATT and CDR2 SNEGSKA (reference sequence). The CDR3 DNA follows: TGCAGTGCTAGCCAGGGTGGGCACGAGCAGTACTTC. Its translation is CSASQGGHEQYF.

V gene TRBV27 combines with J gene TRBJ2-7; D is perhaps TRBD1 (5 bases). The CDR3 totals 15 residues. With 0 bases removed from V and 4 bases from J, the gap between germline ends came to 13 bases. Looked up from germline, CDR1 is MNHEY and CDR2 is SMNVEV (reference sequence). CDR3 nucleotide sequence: TGTGCCAGCAGTTTATCGGCACAGGCTACTTACGAGCAGTACTTC. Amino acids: CASSLSAQATYEQYF.

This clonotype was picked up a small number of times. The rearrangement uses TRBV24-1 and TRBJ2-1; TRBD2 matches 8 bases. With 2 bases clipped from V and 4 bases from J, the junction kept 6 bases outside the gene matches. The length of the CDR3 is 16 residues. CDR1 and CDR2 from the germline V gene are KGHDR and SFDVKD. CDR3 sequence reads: CATSDSTSGEYNEQFF. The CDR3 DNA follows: TGTGCCACCAGTGATTCAACTAGCGGAGAATACAATGAGCAGTTCTTC.

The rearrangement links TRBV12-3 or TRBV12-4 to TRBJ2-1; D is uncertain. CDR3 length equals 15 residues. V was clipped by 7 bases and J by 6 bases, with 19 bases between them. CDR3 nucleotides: TGTGCCAGCACCCCTGCCGGAAGGGAAATCAATGAGCAGTTCTTC. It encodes CASTPAGREINEQFF.

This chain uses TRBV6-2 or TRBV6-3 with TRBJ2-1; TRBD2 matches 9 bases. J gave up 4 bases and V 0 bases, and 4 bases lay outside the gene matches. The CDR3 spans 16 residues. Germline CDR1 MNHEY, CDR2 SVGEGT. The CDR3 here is CASSYSFLAGYNEQFF. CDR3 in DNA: TGTGCCAGCAGTTACTCTTTCCTAGCGGGATACAATGAGCAGTTCTTC.

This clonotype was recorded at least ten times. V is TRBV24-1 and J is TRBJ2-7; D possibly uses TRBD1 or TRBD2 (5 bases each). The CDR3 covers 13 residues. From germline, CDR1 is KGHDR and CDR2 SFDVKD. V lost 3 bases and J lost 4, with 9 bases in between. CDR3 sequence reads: CATSDGGRYEQYF. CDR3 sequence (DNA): TGTGCCACCAGTGATGGGGGACGGTACGAGCAGTACTTC.

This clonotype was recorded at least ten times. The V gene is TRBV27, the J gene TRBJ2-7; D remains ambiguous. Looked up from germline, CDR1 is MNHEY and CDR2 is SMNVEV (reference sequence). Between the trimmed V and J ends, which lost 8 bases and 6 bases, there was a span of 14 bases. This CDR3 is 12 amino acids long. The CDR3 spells CASASAGREQYF. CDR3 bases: TGTGCCAGCGCGAGCGCCGGACGCGAGCAGTACTTC.

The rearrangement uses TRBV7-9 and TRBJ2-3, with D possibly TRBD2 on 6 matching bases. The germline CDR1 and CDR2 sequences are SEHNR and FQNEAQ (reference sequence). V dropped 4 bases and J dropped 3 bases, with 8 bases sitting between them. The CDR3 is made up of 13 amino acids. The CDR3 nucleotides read TGTGCCAGCAGCTCCCGGGGGACAGATACGCAGTATTTT. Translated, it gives CASSSRGTDTQYF.

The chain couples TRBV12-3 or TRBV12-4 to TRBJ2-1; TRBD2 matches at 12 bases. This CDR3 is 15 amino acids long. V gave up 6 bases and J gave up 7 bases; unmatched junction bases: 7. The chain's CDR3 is CASSPTSGSWNEQFF. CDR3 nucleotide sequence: TGTGCCAGCAGCCCGACTAGCGGGAGTTGGAATGAGCAGTTCTTC.

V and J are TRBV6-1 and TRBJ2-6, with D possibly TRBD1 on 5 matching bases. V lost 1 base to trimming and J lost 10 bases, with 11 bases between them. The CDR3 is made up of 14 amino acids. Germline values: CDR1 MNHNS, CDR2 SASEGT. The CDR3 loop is CASSEGQPINVLTF. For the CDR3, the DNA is TGTGCCAGCAGTGAAGGACAGCCTATTAACGTCCTGACTTTC.

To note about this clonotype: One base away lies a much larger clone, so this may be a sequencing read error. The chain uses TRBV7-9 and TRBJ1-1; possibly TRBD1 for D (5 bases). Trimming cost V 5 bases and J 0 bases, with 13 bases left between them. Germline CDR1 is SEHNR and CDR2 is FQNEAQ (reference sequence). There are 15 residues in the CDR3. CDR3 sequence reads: CASSRQTTVNTEAFF. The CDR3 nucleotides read TGTGCCAGCAGCAGACAGACTACAGTGAACACTGAAGCTTTCTTT.

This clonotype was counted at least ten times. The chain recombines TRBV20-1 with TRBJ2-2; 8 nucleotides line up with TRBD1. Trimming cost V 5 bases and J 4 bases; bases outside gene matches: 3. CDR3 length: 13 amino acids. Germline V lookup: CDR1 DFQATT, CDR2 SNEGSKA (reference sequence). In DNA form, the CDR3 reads TGCAGTGCTGGACAGGGCGGCACCGGGGAGCTGTTTTTT. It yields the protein CSAGQGGTGELFF.

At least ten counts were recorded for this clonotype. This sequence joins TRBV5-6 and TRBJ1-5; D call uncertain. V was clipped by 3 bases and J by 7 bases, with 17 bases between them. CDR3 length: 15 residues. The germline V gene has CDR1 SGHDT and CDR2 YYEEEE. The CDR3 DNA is TGTGCCAGCAGCTCGCAACGGACGGCCAGACAGCCCCAGCATTTT. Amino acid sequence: CASSSQRTARQPQHF. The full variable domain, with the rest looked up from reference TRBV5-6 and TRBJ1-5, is DAGVTQSPTHLIKTRGQQVTLRCSPKSGHDTVSWYQQALGQGPQFIFQYYEEEERQRGNFPDRFSGHQFPNYSSELNVNALLLGDSALYLCASSSQRTARQPQHFGDGTRLSIL.

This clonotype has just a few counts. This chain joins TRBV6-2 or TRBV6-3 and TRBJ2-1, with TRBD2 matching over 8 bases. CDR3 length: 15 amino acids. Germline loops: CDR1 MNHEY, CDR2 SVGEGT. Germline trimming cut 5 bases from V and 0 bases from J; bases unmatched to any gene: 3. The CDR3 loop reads CASSRSGNSYNEQFF. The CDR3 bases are TGTGCCAGCAGTCGTAGCGGGAACTCCTACAATGAGCAGTTCTTC.

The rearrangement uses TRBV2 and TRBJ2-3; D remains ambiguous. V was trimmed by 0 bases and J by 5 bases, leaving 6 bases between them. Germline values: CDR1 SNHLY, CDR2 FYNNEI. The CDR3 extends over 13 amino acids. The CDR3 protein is CASSEAPIDTQYF. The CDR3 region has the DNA TGTGCCAGCAGTGAAGCGCCTATAGATACGCAGTATTTT.

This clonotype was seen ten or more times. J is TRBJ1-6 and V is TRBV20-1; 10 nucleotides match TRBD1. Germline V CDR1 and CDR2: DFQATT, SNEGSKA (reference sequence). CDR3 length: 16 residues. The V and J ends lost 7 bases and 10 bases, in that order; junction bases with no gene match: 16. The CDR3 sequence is CSGSPPGQGYGSPLHF. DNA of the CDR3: TGCAGTGGTAGTCCTCCGGGACAGGGGTATGGCTCACCCCTCCACTTT.

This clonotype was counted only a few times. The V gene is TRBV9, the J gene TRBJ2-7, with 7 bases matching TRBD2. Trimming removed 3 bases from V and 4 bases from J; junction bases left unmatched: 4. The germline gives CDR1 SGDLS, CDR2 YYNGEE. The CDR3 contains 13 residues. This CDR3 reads CASSEGLFYEQYF. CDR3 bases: TGTGCCAGCAGCGAGGGACTATTTTACGAGCAGTACTTC.

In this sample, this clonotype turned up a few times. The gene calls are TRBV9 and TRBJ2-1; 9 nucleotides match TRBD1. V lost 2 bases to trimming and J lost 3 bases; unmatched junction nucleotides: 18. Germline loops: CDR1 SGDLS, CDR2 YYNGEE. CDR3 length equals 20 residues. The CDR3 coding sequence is TGTGCCAGCAGCGTTGCGCGCACAGGGGGCGATTCTAGGGTCTACAATGAGCAGTTCTTC. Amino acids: CASSVARTGGDSRVYNEQFF. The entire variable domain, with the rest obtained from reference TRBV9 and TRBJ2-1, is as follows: DSGVTQTPKHLITATGQRVTLRCSPRSGDLSVYWYQQSLDQGLQFLIQYYNGEERAKGNILERFSAQQFPDLHSELNLSSLELGDSALYFCASSVARTGGDSRVYNEQFFGPGTRLTVL.

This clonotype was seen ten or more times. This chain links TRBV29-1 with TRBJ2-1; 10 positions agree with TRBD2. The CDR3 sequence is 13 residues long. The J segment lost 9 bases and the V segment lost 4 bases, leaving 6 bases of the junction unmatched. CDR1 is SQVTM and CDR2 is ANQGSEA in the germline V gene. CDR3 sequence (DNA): TGCAGCGTTGGGACTAGCGGACTTGGTGAGCAGTTCTTC. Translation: CSVGTSGLGEQFF.

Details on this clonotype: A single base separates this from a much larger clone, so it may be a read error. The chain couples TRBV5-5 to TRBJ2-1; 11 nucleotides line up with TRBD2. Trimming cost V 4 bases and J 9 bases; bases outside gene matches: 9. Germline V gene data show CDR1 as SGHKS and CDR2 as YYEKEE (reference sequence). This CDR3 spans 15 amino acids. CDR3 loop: CASSRLTSGMPEQFF. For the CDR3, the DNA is TGTGCCAGCAGCAGGTTGACTAGCGGGATGCCTGAGCAGTTCTTC. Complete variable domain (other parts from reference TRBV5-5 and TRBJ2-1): DAGVTQSPTHLIKTRGQQVTLRCSPISGHKSVSWYQQVLGQGPQFIFQYYEKEERGRGNFPDRFSARQFPNYSSELNVNALLLGDSALYLCASSRLTSGMPEQFFGPGTRLTVL.

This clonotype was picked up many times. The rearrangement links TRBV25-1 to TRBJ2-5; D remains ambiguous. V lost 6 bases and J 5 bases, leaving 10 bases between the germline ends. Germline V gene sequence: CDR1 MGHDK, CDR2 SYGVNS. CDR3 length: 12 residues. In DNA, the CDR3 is TGTGCCAGCAGCCCTGGGATGGAGACCCAGTACTTC. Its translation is CASSPGMETQYF.

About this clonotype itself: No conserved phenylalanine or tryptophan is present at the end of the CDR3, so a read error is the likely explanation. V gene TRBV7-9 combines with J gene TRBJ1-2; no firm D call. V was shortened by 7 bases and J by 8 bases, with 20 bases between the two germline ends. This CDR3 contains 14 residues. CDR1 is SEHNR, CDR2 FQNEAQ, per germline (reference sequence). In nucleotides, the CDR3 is TGTGCCAGCACCGAAGAAGGACCCTCTGGCGGCTACACCTAC. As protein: CASTEEGPSGGYTY.

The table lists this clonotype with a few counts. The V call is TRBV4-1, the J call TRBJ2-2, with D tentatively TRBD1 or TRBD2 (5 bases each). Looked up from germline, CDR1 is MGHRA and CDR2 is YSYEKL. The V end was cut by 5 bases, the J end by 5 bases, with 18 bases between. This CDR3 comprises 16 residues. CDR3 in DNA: TGCGCCAGCAGCTATGGGACCATCCTCCGAACCGGGGAGCTGTTTTTT. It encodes CASSYGTILRTGELFF.

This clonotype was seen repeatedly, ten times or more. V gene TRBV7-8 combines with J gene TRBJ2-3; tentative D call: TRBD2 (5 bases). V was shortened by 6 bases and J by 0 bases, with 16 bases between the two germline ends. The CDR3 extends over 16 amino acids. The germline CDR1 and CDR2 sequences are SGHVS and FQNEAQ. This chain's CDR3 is CASRQRRYSSTDTQYF. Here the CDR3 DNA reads TGTGCCAGCAGACAGCGGAGATATTCTAGCACAGATACGCAGTATTTT.

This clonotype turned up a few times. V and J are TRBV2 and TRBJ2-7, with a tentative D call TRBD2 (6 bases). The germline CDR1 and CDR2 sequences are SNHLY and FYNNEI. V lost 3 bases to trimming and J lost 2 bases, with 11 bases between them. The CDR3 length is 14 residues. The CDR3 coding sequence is TGTGCCAGCAGTGACAGGCGGGGCCCCTACGAGCAGTACTTC. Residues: CASSDRRGPYEQYF.